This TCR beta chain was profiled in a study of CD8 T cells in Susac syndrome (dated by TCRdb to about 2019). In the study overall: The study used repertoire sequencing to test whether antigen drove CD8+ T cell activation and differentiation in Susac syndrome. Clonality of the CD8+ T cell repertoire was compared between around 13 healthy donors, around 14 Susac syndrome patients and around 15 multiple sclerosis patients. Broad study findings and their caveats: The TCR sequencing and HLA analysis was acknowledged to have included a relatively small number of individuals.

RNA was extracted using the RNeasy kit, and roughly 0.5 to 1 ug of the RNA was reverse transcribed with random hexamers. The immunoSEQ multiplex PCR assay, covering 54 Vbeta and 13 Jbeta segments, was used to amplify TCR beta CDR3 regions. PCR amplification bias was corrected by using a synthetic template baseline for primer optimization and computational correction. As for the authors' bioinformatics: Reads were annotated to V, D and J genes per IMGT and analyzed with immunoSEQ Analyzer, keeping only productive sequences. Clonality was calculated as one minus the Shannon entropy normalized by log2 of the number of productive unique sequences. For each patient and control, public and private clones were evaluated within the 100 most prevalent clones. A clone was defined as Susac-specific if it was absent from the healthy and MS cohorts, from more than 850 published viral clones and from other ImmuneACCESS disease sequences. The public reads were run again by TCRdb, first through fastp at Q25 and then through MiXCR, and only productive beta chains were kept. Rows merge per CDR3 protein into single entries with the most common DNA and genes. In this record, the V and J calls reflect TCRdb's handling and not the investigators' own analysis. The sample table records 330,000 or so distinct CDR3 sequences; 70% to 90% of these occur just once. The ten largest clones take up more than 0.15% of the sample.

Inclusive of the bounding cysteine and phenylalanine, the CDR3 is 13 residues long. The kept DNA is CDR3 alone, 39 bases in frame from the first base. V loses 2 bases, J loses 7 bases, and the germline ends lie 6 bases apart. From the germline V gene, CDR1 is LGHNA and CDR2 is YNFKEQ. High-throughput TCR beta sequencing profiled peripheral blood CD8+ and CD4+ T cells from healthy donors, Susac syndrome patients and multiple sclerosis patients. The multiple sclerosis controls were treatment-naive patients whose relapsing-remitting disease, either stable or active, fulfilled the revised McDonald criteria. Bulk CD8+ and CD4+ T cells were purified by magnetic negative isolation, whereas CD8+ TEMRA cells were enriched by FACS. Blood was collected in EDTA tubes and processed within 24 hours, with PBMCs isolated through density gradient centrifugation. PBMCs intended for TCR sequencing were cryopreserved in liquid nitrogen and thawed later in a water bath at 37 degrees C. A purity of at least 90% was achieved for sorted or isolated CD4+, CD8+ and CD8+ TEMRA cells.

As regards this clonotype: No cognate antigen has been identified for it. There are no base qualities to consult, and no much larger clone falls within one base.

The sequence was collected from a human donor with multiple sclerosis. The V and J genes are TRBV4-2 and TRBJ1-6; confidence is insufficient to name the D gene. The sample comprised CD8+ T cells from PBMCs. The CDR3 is CASSQIPNSPLHF. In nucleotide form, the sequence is TGTGCCAGCAGCCAAATCCCAAATTCACCCCTCCACTTT.